This T cell receptor beta chain was retrieved from a study of shared clonotypes between healthy human individuals. Whole-study findings and limits: Investigators collected only blood, and repertoires in tissues likely differ. A generally larger estimated richness was seen in naive subsets than in memory subsets.

Running of the assay took place at deep level. Assay: immunoSEQ multiplex PCR; the TCRdb copy retains only in-frame clones and omits some. The profile shows hundreds of thousands of clones, approximately 73% of them singletons. Recent vaccinations or acute infections were absent in the healthy HIV-negative adult donors. This clone showed up just once. Antigen unknown. Germline CDR1 and CDR2: SEHNR and FQNEAQ (reference sequence). Trimming took off 0 bases at V and 8 bases at J, with 11 bases between the two ends. The CDR3 has 14 amino acids. The rearrangement uses TRBV7-9 and TRBJ2-1, with TRBD1 as a possible D gene (6 bases). The TCR was taken from a woman between 25 and 40 years old in good health. Sequenced material: memory CD4+ T cells sorted from blood. Documented subset: CD45RA-negative fraction. The CDR3 protein is CASSLARGYDEQFF. The CDR3 coding sequence is TGTGCCAGCAGCTTAGCGAGGGGGTACGATGAGCAGTTCTTC.